This T cell receptor beta chain originates from a study of control samples from healthy donors and cancer patients. Produced via immunoSEQ multiplex PCR; TCRdb's table is partial and in-frame only. The sample consists of 35,000 to 50,000 clones, around 87% of them appearing once. The CDR3 spans 13 residues. Unmatched junction bases numbered 10, after V lost 4 bases and J lost 11 bases. The specimen was PBMCs. This chain joins TRBV12-3 or TRBV12-4 and TRBJ1-1; 7 nucleotides agree with TRBD1. The receptor comes from a woman between 55 and 75 years old with lung cancer. CDR3: CASSSQRTDRAFF. The DNA of the CDR3 is TGTGCCAGCAGTTCTCAAAGGACGGACAGGGCTTTCTTT.